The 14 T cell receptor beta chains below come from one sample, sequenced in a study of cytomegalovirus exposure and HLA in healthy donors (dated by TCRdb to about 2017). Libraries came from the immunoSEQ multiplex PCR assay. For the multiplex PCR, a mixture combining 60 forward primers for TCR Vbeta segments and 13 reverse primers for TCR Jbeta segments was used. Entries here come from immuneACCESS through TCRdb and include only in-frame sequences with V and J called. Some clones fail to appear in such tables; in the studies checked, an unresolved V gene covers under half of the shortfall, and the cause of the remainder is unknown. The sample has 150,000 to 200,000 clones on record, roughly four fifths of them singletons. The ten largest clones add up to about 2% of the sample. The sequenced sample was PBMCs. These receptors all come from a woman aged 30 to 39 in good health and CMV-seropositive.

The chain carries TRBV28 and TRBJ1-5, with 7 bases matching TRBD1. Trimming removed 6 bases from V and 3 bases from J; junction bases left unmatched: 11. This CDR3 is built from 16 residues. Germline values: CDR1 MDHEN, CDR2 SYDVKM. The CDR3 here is CASSKTQGRFNQPQHF. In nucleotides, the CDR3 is TGTGCCAGCAGCAAGACACAGGGGCGTTTCAATCAGCCCCAGCATTTT.

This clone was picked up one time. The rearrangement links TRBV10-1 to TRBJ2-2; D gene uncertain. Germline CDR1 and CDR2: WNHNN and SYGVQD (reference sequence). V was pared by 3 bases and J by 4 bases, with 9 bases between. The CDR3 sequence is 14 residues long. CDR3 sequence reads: CASSEPGATGELFF. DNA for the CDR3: TGCGCCAGCAGTGAACCAGGTGCCACCGGGGAGCTGTTTTTT.

The CDR3 bases are TGTGCCAGCAGTTATCCCCAGGGCGGCTACACCTTC. Protein: CASSYPQGGYTF. This chain uses TRBV6-6 with TRBJ1-2, with D possibly matching TRBD1 (5 bases). V gave up 3 bases and J gave up 8 bases, with 10 bases separating them. Per the germline V gene, CDR1 is MNHNY and CDR2 is SVGAGI (reference sequence). The CDR3 contains 12 residues.

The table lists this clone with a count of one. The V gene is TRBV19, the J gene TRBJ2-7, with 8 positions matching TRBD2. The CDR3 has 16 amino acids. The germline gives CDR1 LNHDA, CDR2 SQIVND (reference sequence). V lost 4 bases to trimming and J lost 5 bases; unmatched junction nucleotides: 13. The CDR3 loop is CASSTELAVRSHEQYF. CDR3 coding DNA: TGTGCCAGTAGTACCGAACTAGCGGTGAGGTCTCACGAGCAGTACTTC.

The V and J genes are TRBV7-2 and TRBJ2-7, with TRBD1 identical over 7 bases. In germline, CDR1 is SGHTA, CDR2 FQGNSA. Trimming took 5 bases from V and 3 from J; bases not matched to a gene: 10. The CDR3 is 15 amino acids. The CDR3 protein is CASSVTTGSYYEQYF. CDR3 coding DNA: TGTGCCAGCAGCGTAACGACAGGGAGCTACTACGAGCAGTACTTC.

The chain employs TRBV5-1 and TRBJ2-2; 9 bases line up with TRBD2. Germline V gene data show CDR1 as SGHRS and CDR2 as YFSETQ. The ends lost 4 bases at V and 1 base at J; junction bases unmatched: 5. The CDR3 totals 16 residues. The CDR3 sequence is CASSARLAENTGELFF. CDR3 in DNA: TGCGCCAGCAGCGCCCGACTAGCGGAGAACACCGGGGAGCTGTTTTTT.

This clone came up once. This CDR3 reads CASSIQEGAYEQYF. CDR3 DNA: TGTGCCAGCAGCATACAGGAAGGAGCCTACGAGCAGTACTTC. The chain joins TRBV27 to TRBJ2-7; a possible D gene is TRBD1 (5 bases). The V gene's germline CDR1 is MNHEY and CDR2 SMNVEV (reference sequence). With 6 bases removed from V and 2 bases from J, the gap between germline ends came to 14 bases. The CDR3 has 14 amino acids.

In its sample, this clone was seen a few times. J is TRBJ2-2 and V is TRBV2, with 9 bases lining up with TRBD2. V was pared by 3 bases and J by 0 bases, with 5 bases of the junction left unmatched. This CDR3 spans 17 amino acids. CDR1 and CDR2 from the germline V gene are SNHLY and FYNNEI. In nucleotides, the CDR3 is TGTGCCAGCAGTGACCCAGCGGGGGGATCGAACACCGGGGAGCTGTTTTTT. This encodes CASSDPAGGSNTGELFF.

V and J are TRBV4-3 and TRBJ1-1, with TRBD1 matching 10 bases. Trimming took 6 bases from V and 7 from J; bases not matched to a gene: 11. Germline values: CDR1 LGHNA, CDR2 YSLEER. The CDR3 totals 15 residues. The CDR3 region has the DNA TGCGCCAGCAGTCGATGGACAGGGGGGCAAAATGAAGCTTTCTTT. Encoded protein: CASSRWTGGQNEAFF.

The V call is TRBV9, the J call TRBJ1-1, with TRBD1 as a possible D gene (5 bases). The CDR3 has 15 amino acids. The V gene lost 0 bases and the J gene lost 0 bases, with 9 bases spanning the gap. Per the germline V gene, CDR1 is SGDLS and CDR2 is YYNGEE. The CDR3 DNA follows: TGTGCCAGCAGCGTAGGTCAGGGCGTGAACACTGAAGCTTTCTTT. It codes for CASSVGQGVNTEAFF. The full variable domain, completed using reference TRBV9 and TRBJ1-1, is DSGVTQTPKHLITATGQRVTLRCSPRSGDLSVYWYQQSLDQGLQFLIQYYNGEERAKGNILERFSAQQFPDLHSELNLSSLELGDSALYFCASSVGQGVNTEAFFGQGTRLTVV.

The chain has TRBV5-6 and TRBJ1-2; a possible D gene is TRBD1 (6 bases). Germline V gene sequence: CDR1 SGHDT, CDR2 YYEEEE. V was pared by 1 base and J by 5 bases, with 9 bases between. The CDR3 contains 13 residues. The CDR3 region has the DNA TGTGCCAGCAGCTTGACTACAGGGTATGGCTACACCTTC. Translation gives CASSLTTGYGYTF.

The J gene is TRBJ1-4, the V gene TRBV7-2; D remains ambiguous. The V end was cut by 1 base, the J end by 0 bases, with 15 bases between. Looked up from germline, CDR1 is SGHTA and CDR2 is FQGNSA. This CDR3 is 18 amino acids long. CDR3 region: CASSLDLAPSATNEKLFF. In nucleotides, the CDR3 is TGTGCCAGCAGCTTAGATCTGGCCCCAAGTGCAACTAATGAAAAACTGTTTTTT. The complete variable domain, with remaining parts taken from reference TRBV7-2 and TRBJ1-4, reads GAGVSQSPSNKVTEKGKDVELRCDPISGHTALYWYRQSLGQGLEFLIYFQGNSAPDKSGLPSDRFSAERTGGSVSTLTIQRTQQEDSAVYLCASSLDLAPSATNEKLFFGSGTQLSVL.

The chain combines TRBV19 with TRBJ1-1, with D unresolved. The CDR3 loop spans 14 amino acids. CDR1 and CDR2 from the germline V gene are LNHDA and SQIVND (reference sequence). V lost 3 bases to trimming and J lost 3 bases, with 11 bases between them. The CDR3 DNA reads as TGTGCCAGTAGTATGCGGGGTATGGACACTGAAGCTTTCTTT. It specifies CASSMRGMDTEAFF.

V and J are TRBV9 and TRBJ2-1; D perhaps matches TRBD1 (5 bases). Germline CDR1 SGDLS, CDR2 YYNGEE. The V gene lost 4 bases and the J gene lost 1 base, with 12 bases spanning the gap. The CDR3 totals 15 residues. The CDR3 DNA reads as TGTGCCAGCAGCCCCAAAGGGGTTTCCTACAATGAGCAGTTCTTC. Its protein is CASSPKGVSYNEQFF. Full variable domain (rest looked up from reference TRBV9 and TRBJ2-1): DSGVTQTPKHLITATGQRVTLRCSPRSGDLSVYWYQQSLDQGLQFLIQYYNGEERAKGNILERFSAQQFPDLHSELNLSSLELGDSALYFCASSPKGVSYNEQFFGPGTRLTVL.